Shown below are 19 T cell receptor beta chains from a single sample sequenced in a study of shared clonotypes between healthy human individuals. The protocol was immunoSEQ multiplex PCR, while the TCRdb copy is restricted to in-frame clones and leaves out a portion. This sample carries 550,000 to 700,000 clones, approximately 73% of them seen once, and the ten largest clones take around 1.8%. The specimen was memory CD4+ T cells sorted from blood. Subset specified: CD45RA-negative fraction. The receptors shown here come from a woman aged 25 to 39 in good health.

V is TRBV6-1 and J is TRBJ2-1; 7 nucleotides agree with TRBD1. This CDR3 contains 16 residues. J lost 7 bases, V lost 2 bases, and 11 bases had no gene match. Per the germline V gene, CDR1 is MNHNS and CDR2 is SASEGT. The CDR3 region is CASSETNRGGLNEQFF. The CDR3, as DNA: TGTGCCAGCAGTGAAACTAATCGAGGGGGCCTGAATGAGCAGTTCTTC.

This clone came up once. The V call is TRBV30, the J call TRBJ2-3; 10 nucleotides match TRBD2. CDR1 and CDR2 from the germline V gene are GTSNPN and SVGIG (reference sequence). V was pared by 5 bases and J by 1 base, with 0 bases of the junction left unmatched. The CDR3 sequence is 13 residues long. The CDR3 sequence: CAWGLAGTDTQYF. CDR3 coding DNA: TGTGCCTGGGGACTAGCGGGCACAGATACGCAGTATTTT.

The rearrangement links TRBV4-1 to TRBJ1-2; no reliable D call. CDR1 and CDR2 (germline): MGHRA, YSYEKL. Deletions cut 0 bases from V and 8 bases from J, with 16 bases between. The CDR3 contains 15 residues. CDR3 bases: TGCGCCAGCAGCCAAGATCGAGTGGGGAGTTACGGCTACACCTTC. This sequence encodes CASSQDRVGSYGYTF.

The chain joins TRBV10-2 to TRBJ2-7, with 7 bases matching TRBD1. Unmatched junction bases numbered 3, after V lost 8 bases and J lost 2 bases. There are 12 residues in the CDR3. Germline CDR1 WSHSY, CDR2 SAAADI. Here the CDR3 reads CASLTGTYEQYF. CDR3 nucleotides: TGCGCCAGCCTGACAGGGACCTACGAGCAGTACTTC.

This clone was detected a few times. The CDR3 here is CASSPGPSGNNEQFF. The CDR3 nucleotides read TGTGCCAGCAGCCCCGGGCCTAGCGGGAACAATGAGCAGTTCTTC. The V call is TRBV7-7, the J call TRBJ2-1; 9 bases line up with TRBD2. Trimming cost V 5 bases and J 5 bases; bases outside gene matches: 7. CDR1 SSHAT and CDR2 FNYEAQ come from the germline V gene (reference sequence). The CDR3 contains 15 residues. The whole variable domain, filled in from reference TRBV7-7 and TRBJ2-1, reads GAGVSQSPRYKVTKRGQDVTLRCDPISSHATLYWYQQALGQGPEFLTYFNYEAQPDKSGLPSDRFSAERPEGSISTLTIQRTEQRDSAMYRCASSPGPSGNNEQFFGPGTRLTVL.

This chain connects TRBV11-2 to TRBJ2-2; TRBD1 matches at 7 bases. Germline CDR1 is SGHAT and CDR2 is FQNNGV. The junction had 1 base not matched to a gene; V was cut back by 3 bases and J by 3 bases. This CDR3 has 14 amino acids. CDR3 bases: TGTGCCAGCAGCTTGGGACAGTACACCGGGGAGCTGTTTTTT. It encodes CASSLGQYTGELFF.

The V gene is TRBV28, the J gene TRBJ1-5; D gene uncertain. The ends were cut back, 5 bases at V and 9 bases at J, with 17 bases in the middle. Looked up from germline, CDR1 is MDHEN and CDR2 is SYDVKM. This CDR3 has 14 amino acids. DNA for the CDR3: TGTGCCAGCAGTCTAACAGCCCCAGTCGGGCCCCAGCATTTT. Encoded protein: CASSLTAPVGPQHF.

Notes on this clone: The sample carries other DNA sequences with the same CDR3. The rearrangement uses TRBV6-5 and TRBJ2-6; D is unclear. With 5 bases removed from V and 0 bases from J, the gap between germline ends came to 8 bases. The germline CDR1 and CDR2 sequences are MNHEY and SVGAGI. The length of the CDR3 is 15 residues. CDR3 sequence: CASSPLYSGANVLTF. The CDR3 nucleotides read TGTGCCAGCAGTCCCCTCTACTCTGGGGCCAACGTCCTGACTTTC.

This rearrangement joins TRBV6-1 to TRBJ2-7; D may be TRBD2 (5 bases). The CDR3 is 13 amino acids. Germline V gene data show CDR1 as MNHNS and CDR2 as SASEGT. The germline V and J ends were trimmed by 5 bases and 2 bases, with 10 bases remaining between them. The CDR3 protein is CASSYRGPYEQYF. CDR3 bases: TGTGCCAGCAGTTATCGAGGGCCCTACGAGCAGTACTTC.

The rearrangement joins TRBV27 to TRBJ2-7, with D perhaps matching TRBD1 or TRBD2 (5 bases each). The V gene lost 4 bases and the J gene lost 1 base, with 14 bases spanning the gap. The CDR3 length is 15 residues. The germline CDR1 and CDR2 sequences are MNHEY and SMNVEV (reference sequence). The DNA for the CDR3 is TGTGCCAGCAGTTCCGGGGCAGCTAAGTCCTACGAGCAGTACTTC. Its translation: CASSSGAAKSYEQYF.

This clone has just a few counts. The chain uses TRBV28 and TRBJ2-7; the D is unclear. Germline loops: CDR1 MDHEN, CDR2 SYDVKM. V was cut by 1 base and J by 2 bases, with 12 bases left in between. The CDR3 contains 15 residues. The CDR3 sequence is CASSLFPTVTYEQYF. The CDR3 coding sequence is TGTGCCAGCAGTTTATTCCCCACGGTCACCTACGAGCAGTACTTC.

The chain couples TRBV25-1 to TRBJ2-7, with D perhaps matching TRBD2 (6 bases). The V end was cut by 1 base, the J end by 7 bases, with 26 bases between. CDR1 and CDR2 (germline): MGHDK, SYGVNS. CDR3 length equals 18 residues. This CDR3 is CASSESGGPSAGVREQYF. The CDR3, as DNA: TGTGCCAGCAGTGAATCTGGAGGGCCCTCCGCCGGAGTAAGGGAGCAGTACTTC.

CDR3 nucleotide sequence: TGCGCCAGCGCCTCGGACTCGACCTACAATGAGCAGTTCTTC. Its protein product is CASASDSTYNEQFF. V is TRBV5-1 and J is TRBJ2-1, with D possibly being TRBD2 (5 bases). The germline CDR1 and CDR2 sequences are SGHRS and YFSETQ. V was shortened by 7 bases and J by 2 bases, with 13 bases between the two germline ends. The CDR3 extends over 14 amino acids.

To note about this clone: Other DNA sequences in the sample encode the same CDR3. This rearrangement joins TRBV28 to TRBJ1-5; D unresolved. The CDR3 runs 13 residues. Per germline, CDR1 MDHEN and CDR2 SYDVKM. V lost 6 bases, J lost 1 base, and 7 bases lay in between. The CDR3 nucleotides are TGTGCCAGCAGGGCTGGGAGCAATCAGCCCCAGCATTTT. Protein sequence: CASRAGSNQPQHF.

The chain employs TRBV10-3 and TRBJ2-1; unclear D gene. The ends were cut back, 4 bases at V and 4 bases at J, with 8 bases in the middle. Germline V lookup: CDR1 ENHRY, CDR2 SYGVKD. The CDR3 totals 13 residues. This chain's CDR3 is CAISGPGYNEQFF. DNA for the CDR3: TGTGCCATCAGTGGACCAGGATACAATGAGCAGTTCTTC.

V and J are TRBV5-1 and TRBJ2-5; no clear D gene. V was trimmed by 2 bases and J by 2 bases, leaving 16 bases between them. CDR3 size: 16 residues. Germline V lookup: CDR1 SGHRS, CDR2 YFSETQ. CDR3 sequence (DNA): TGCGCCAGCAGCTTAGGCAGCCAATCAACTCAAGAGACCCAGTACTTC. Encoded protein: CASSLGSQSTQETQYF. The full variable domain, with the rest looked up from reference TRBV5-1 and TRBJ2-5, is KAGVTQTPRYLIKTRGQQVTLSCSPISGHRSVSWYQQTPGQGLQFLFEYFSETQRNKGNFPGRFSGRQFSNSRSEMNVSTLELGDSALYLCASSLGSQSTQETQYFGPGTRLLVL.

A note on this clone: It may be a read error: a sequence one base away is much more abundant. Other DNA sequences in this sample translate to the same CDR3. The chain employs TRBV6-5 and TRBJ2-7, with TRBD1 matching over 8 bases. Germline V gene lookup returns CDR1 MNHEY and CDR2 SVGAGI. V was clipped by 6 bases and J by 3 bases; unmatched bases: 4. CDR3 size: 13 residues. The DNA of the CDR3 is TGTGCCAGCAGGACCGGACAGGGCTACGAGCAGTACTTC. It yields the protein CASRTGQGYEQYF.

The chain couples TRBV28 to TRBJ1-3; TRBD1 is a possible D gene (5 bases). There are 13 residues in the CDR3. Germline V gene sequence: CDR1 MDHEN, CDR2 SYDVKM. V dropped 7 bases and J dropped 2 bases, with 9 bases sitting between them. CDR3 in amino acids: CASTGGAGNTIYF. The CDR3 bases are TGTGCCAGCACGGGGGGGGCTGGAAACACCATATATTTT.

This clone was detected a few times. The V gene is TRBV11-2, the J gene TRBJ2-7, with 14 bases fitting TRBD2. With 0 bases clipped from V and 2 bases from J, the junction kept 0 bases outside the gene matches. CDR1 SGHAT and CDR2 FQNNGV come from the germline V gene. This CDR3 has 16 residues. CDR3 sequence: CASSLEGLAGAYEQYF. CDR3 in DNA: TGTGCCAGCAGCTTAGAGGGACTAGCGGGAGCCTACGAGCAGTACTTC.